Here is one TCR beta chain with its context. Its matching antigen is unknown. This specimen comes from a study of OX40 agonist ivuxolimab in advanced cancers. From germline, CDR1 is MGHRA and CDR2 YSYEKL. The CDR3 extends over 16 amino acids. The J segment lost 4 bases and the V segment lost 1 base, leaving 10 bases of the junction unmatched. Assay: immunoSEQ multiplex PCR; the TCRdb copy retains only in-frame clones and omits some. Among 70,000 or so clones listed, over 75% were seen once. Broader study findings: The study found that CD8+ T cells averaged more expanded clones than CD4+.

Sequencing was performed on CD4+ or CD8+ T cells sorted from blood, taken in a trial of the OX40 agonist ivuxolimab. The gene calls are TRBV4-1 and TRBJ2-7; 7 bases match TRBD1. This TCR derives from an adult with an advanced solid tumor such as melanoma, head and neck, liver or kidney cancer. In DNA, the CDR3 is TGCGCCAGCAGCCAAGTGGCCCAGACAGGGAGATACGAGCAGTACTTC. As protein: CASSQVAQTGRYEQYF.